What follows are 27 T cell receptor beta chains derived from one specimen sequenced in a study of blood T cell repertoires in COVID-19. Profiling relied on immunoSEQ multiplex PCR, and the TCRdb table lists in-frame clones only, not all of them. Of 450,000 to 600,000 clones in the sample, around 90% are singletons; the top ten hold under 0.75%. What was sequenced was PBMCs or T cells enriched from blood (not recorded which). Receptors originate from a woman under 30 who had recovered from COVID-19.

This rearrangement joins TRBV3-1 (or the pseudogene TRBV3-2) to TRBJ1-2; D might be TRBD1 (6 bases). The CDR3 runs to 15 residues. Per germline, CDR1 LGHDT and CDR2 YNNKEL (reference sequence). V was shortened by 1 base and J by 6 bases, with 15 bases between the two germline ends. DNA for the CDR3: TGTGCCAGCAGCCAAGTCGGCAGGGGAAGTGATGGCTACACCTTC. Translating gives CASSQVGRGSDGYTF.

The chain employs TRBV10-3 and TRBJ2-1; D is possibly TRBD2 (5 bases). CDR1 and CDR2 from the germline V gene are ENHRY and SYGVKD. This CDR3 has 14 residues. Trimming took 3 bases from V and 8 from J, leaving 14 bases between them. CDR3 sequence reads: CAISDSSGVYEQFF. DNA for the CDR3: TGTGCCATCAGTGATTCCTCCGGGGTATATGAGCAGTTCTTC.

The rearrangement links TRBV19 to TRBJ2-1, with D unclear. The CDR3 loop spans 12 amino acids. Germline-derived CDR1 and CDR2 are LNHDA and SQIVND (reference sequence). V lost 8 bases and J lost 5, with 10 bases in between. CDR3 residues: CASGLLDNEQFF. CDR3 bases: TGTGCCAGTGGGCTCCTTGACAATGAGCAGTTCTTC.

The V and J genes are TRBV12-3 or TRBV12-4 and TRBJ2-2; D remains ambiguous. Trimming stripped 6 bases from V and 4 bases from J, with 9 bases between. There are 13 residues in the CDR3. The CDR3 region is CASSDTATGELFF. The CDR3 nucleotides read TGTGCCAGCAGCGACACTGCCACCGGGGAGCTGTTTTTT.

The rearrangement links TRBV19 to TRBJ1-2; 11 bases map to TRBD1. This CDR3 has 14 amino acids. V gave up 6 bases and J gave up 8 bases; unmatched junction bases: 8. Germline-derived CDR1 and CDR2 are LNHDA and SQIVND (reference sequence). The CDR3 loop reads CASRSDRGPDGYTF. The CDR3 DNA reads TGTGCCAGTAGGTCGGACAGGGGGCCAGACGGCTACACCTTC.

This chain connects TRBV30 to TRBJ1-2, with 8 bases lining up with TRBD1. Trimming took 4 bases from V and 8 from J; bases not matched to a gene: 9. Germline V lookup: CDR1 GTSNPN, CDR2 SVGIG (reference sequence). The CDR3 sequence is 13 residues long. CDR3 amino acids: CAWIYGQGGGYTF. CDR3 nucleotides: TGTGCCTGGATTTATGGACAGGGAGGCGGCTACACCTTC.

This chain links TRBV24-1 with TRBJ2-3; 7 nucleotides align to TRBD2. V gave up 4 bases and J gave up 2 bases; unmatched junction bases: 5. Germline CDR1 and CDR2: KGHDR and SFDVKD. The CDR3 has 15 residues. Here the CDR3 reads CATSEAGVSTDTQYF. The CDR3 DNA is TGTGCCACCAGTGAGGCGGGGGTGTCCACAGATACGCAGTATTTT.

J is TRBJ1-3 and V is TRBV24-1; perhaps TRBD1 as D (5 bases). This CDR3 is built from 19 residues. CDR1 and CDR2 (germline): KGHDR, SFDVKD. The germline V and J ends were trimmed by 1 base and 4 bases, with 22 bases remaining between them. CDR3 protein: CATSDFCPPGLRRGNTIYF. The CDR3 nucleotides are TGTGCCACCAGTGATTTTTGCCCCCCGGGACTCAGAAGGGGAAACACCATATATTTT.

The chain joins TRBV12-1 to TRBJ2-2; the table's D call of TRBD2 was not tested on the DNA. TRBV12-1 is a listed pseudogene. CDR3 length: 13 amino acids. The CDR3 protein is CARGGENTGELFF. The CDR3 bases are TGTGCCAGGGGAGGGGAGAACACCGGGGAGCTGTTTTTT.

J is TRBJ1-6 and V is TRBV7-9, with 7 bases matching TRBD1. V shed 5 bases, J shed 2 bases, and the junction held 3 bases outside the gene matches. The CDR3 is made up of 15 amino acids. Germline-derived CDR1 and CDR2 are SEHNR and FQNEAQ (reference sequence). The CDR3 reads CASSEGTAYNSPLHF. CDR3 in DNA: TGTGCCAGCAGCGAGGGGACAGCCTATAATTCACCCCTCCACTTT.

The rearrangement uses TRBV5-1 and TRBJ1-3; D possibly corresponds to TRBD1 (6 bases). The CDR3 runs to 14 residues. V lost 3 bases and J lost 4, with 11 bases in between. Germline V gene lookup returns CDR1 SGHRS and CDR2 YFSETQ. CDR3 DNA sequence: TGCGCCAGCAGCTCAACAGGGATCGGAAACACCATATATTTT. Translation: CASSSTGIGNTIYF. Filled out from reference TRBV5-1 and TRBJ1-3, the complete variable domain reads KAGVTQTPRYLIKTRGQQVTLSCSPISGHRSVSWYQQTPGQGLQFLFEYFSETQRNKGNFPGRFSGRQFSNSRSEMNVSTLELGDSALYLCASSSTGIGNTIYFGEGSWLTVV.

This CDR3 reads CASSSTTSGQRRPQHF. The CDR3 DNA sequence: TGTGCCAGTAGTTCCACGACATCGGGACAGCGACGGCCCCAGCATTTT. This chain joins TRBV19 and TRBJ1-5, with 7 bases that match TRBD1. The CDR3 is 16 residues long. With V trimmed by 5 bases and J by 9 bases, 16 bases remained unmatched. The V gene's germline CDR1 is LNHDA and CDR2 SQIVND (reference sequence).

This chain connects TRBV2 to TRBJ1-1; 7 bases match TRBD1. The V gene end was trimmed by 6 bases and the J gene end by 0 bases; junction bases not matched to a gene: 7. The CDR3 spans 15 residues. CDR1 and CDR2 (germline): SNHLY, FYNNEI. The CDR3 DNA is TGTGCCAGCAGCACAGGGGTCCCCATGAACACTGAAGCTTTCTTT. Translated, it gives CASSTGVPMNTEAFF.

The chain combines TRBV12-3 or TRBV12-4 with TRBJ1-2; TRBD1 agrees at 7 bases. J was trimmed by 4 bases and V by 5 bases; bases with no gene match: 4. The CDR3 sequence is 13 residues long. For the CDR3, the DNA is TGTGCCAGCAGTCGACAGGGTTCCTATGGCTACACCTTC. Translated, it gives CASSRQGSYGYTF.

The CDR3 DNA is TGTGCCAGCAGTTCGAGATACAATGAGCAGTTCTTC. It is translated as CASSSRYNEQFF. V is TRBV12-3 or TRBV12-4 and J is TRBJ2-1; D not certain. V lost 4 bases and J 4 bases, leaving 5 bases between the germline ends. The CDR3 length is 12 residues.

The rearrangement links TRBV7-2 to TRBJ2-5, with D maybe TRBD2 (5 bases). CDR1 and CDR2 from the germline V gene are SGHTA and FQGNSA. The CDR3 length is 14 residues. The germline V and J ends were trimmed by 4 bases and 1 base, with 10 bases remaining between them. CDR3 in amino acids: CASSSSGFQETQYF. The CDR3 region has the DNA TGTGCCAGCAGCTCGAGCGGTTTCCAAGAGACCCAGTACTTC.

V and J are TRBV21-1 and TRBJ1-1; the table names TRBD1, a call not compared with the DNA. TRBV21-1 is labeled a pseudogene. The CDR3 consists of 17 residues. CDR3 in amino acids: CASSKGGVGTGRPEAFF. In DNA form, the CDR3 reads TGTGCCAGCAGCAAAGGGGGTGTTGGAACAGGGAGACCTGAAGCTTTCTTT.

For the CDR3, the DNA is TGTGCCAGCAGCCAGGACAGGGTTAACCACGAGCAGTACTTC. Encoded protein: CASSQDRVNHEQYF. J is TRBJ2-7 and V is TRBV3-1 (or the pseudogene TRBV3-2), with 8 positions matching TRBD1. Losses at the gene ends were 3 bases for V and 5 bases for J; bases not matched to a gene: 6. The length of the CDR3 is 14 residues. Germline V gene sequence: CDR1 LGHDT, CDR2 YNNKEL (reference sequence).

The rearrangement uses TRBV2 and TRBJ1-2; D is possibly TRBD1 (6 bases). The V end lost 3 bases, the J end lost 1 base, and 24 bases lay between the germline ends. This CDR3 contains 19 residues. Germline CDR1 reads SNHLY; CDR2 reads FYNNEI. The DNA of the CDR3 is TGTGCCAGCAGTGATGGTGAGGGGACACGCCGAAGTTTTAACTATGGCTACACCTTC. This codes for CASSDGEGTRRSFNYGYTF.

The genes are TRBV4-1 and TRBJ2-1; 11 nucleotides agree with TRBD1. The germline CDR1 and CDR2 sequences are MGHRA and YSYEKL. V was clipped by 0 bases and J by 6 bases; unmatched bases: 7. The CDR3 length is 17 residues. In DNA form, the CDR3 reads TGCGCCAGCAGCCAAGATCACAGGACAGGGGGCATCAATGAGCAGTTCTTC. Amino acids: CASSQDHRTGGINEQFF.

V gene TRBV29-1 combines with J gene TRBJ2-7, with 8 bases aligning to TRBD1. The CDR3 totals 16 residues. The V and J ends lost 2 bases and 3 bases, in that order; junction bases with no gene match: 12. Germline V gene data show CDR1 as SQVTM and CDR2 as ANQGSEA. CDR3: CSVEYTGTGDGYEQYF. CDR3 sequence (DNA): TGCAGCGTTGAATATACAGGGACAGGAGATGGCTACGAGCAGTACTTC.

The chain uses TRBV5-4 and TRBJ2-7; the D gene is possibly TRBD1 (7 bases). The V gene lost 4 bases and the J gene lost 4 bases, with 15 bases spanning the gap. The V gene's germline CDR1 is SGHNT and CDR2 YYREEE (reference sequence). The CDR3 covers 14 residues. CDR3 coding DNA: TGTGCCAGCAGCGCCGCAGGGGGGAGGTACGAGCAGTACTTC. Protein: CASSAAGGRYEQYF.

The V gene is TRBV20-1, the J gene TRBJ2-3; 9 bases map to TRBD2. Looked up from germline, CDR1 is DFQATT and CDR2 is SNEGSKA (reference sequence). J was trimmed by 2 bases and V by 3 bases; bases with no gene match: 6. The CDR3 loop spans 15 amino acids. CDR3 nucleotide sequence: TGCAGTGCTAGTAGGGCTAGCGGGGACACAGATACGCAGTATTTT. Residues: CSASRASGDTDTQYF.

This clone was seen only a few times. Its ends do not fully match the called genes, so a read error is possible. The chain recombines TRBV30 with TRBJ1-1; D not resolved. This CDR3 is built from 13 residues. The germline V gene encodes CDR1 GTSNPN and CDR2 SVGIG (reference sequence). The CDR3 nucleotides read TGTGCCTGGAGTGTGGGCCTGAAAACTGAAGCTTTCTTT. Protein: CAWSVGLKTEAFF.

The rearrangement links TRBV9 to TRBJ2-3; weak D call: TRBD2 (6 bases). Germline V lookup: CDR1 SGDLS, CDR2 YYNGEE. The CDR3 runs 14 residues. V gave up 3 bases and J gave up 0 bases, with 8 bases separating them. This CDR3 reads CASSAGTSTDTQYF. The CDR3, as DNA: TGTGCCAGCAGCGCGGGGACTAGCACAGATACGCAGTATTTT.

This CDR3 reads CASSHLGRSDTQYF. CDR3 nucleotides: TGTGCCAGCAGTCACCTAGGAAGGTCAGATACGCAGTATTTT. This sequence joins TRBV3-1 (or the pseudogene TRBV3-2) and TRBJ2-3; D not certain. CDR3 length: 14 residues. V lost 6 bases and J 4 bases, leaving 14 bases between the germline ends. Per germline, CDR1 LGHDT and CDR2 YNNKEL (reference sequence).

The chain recombines TRBV30 with TRBJ1-2, with D tentatively TRBD1 (5 bases). Germline values: CDR1 GTSNPN, CDR2 SVGIG (reference sequence). The CDR3 loop spans 15 amino acids. The V and J ends lost 0 bases and 4 bases respectively, with 15 bases between them. CDR3 protein: CAWSVQSGYRYGYTF. The CDR3 coding sequence is TGTGCCTGGAGTGTACAATCAGGGTATCGCTATGGCTACACCTTC.